Below, 28 T cell receptor beta chains from the same sample are listed, as sequenced in a study of T-cell reconstitution after alpha-beta-depleted transplantation in children. The TCRbeta library was prepared with unique molecular identifiers. TCRdb processed the PCR reads anew with MiXCR; each CDR3 protein has one entry. The data hold hundreds of thousands of distinct CDR3 sequences, with about 11% observed a single time. The specimen was PBMCs from the stem cell graft donor, collected from the stem cell graft. The receptors come from a human donor who donated a stem cell graft to a child with acute lymphoblastic leukemia.

This clonotype was recorded at least ten times. The chain uses TRBV6-5 and TRBJ2-5, with 11 bases matching TRBD1. The germline gives CDR1 MNHEY, CDR2 SVGAGI. After removal of 8 bases from V and 4 bases from J, the junction contained 6 bases not matched to a gene. The CDR3 has 14 residues. CDR3 sequence reads: CASDGTGGRETQYF. In nucleotides, the CDR3 is TGTGCCAGCGATGGGACAGGGGGGAGAGAGACCCAGTACTTC.

This chain connects TRBV7-9 to TRBJ2-1; 7 bases align to TRBD1. The CDR3 is 14 residues long. CDR1 is SEHNR, CDR2 FQNEAQ, per germline (reference sequence). The junction had 5 bases not matched to a gene; V was cut back by 4 bases and J by 5 bases. The CDR3 is CASSSGGQDNEQFF. CDR3 sequence (DNA): TGTGCCAGCAGCTCAGGTGGACAGGACAATGAGCAGTTCTTC.

This clonotype has a count of ten or more. V usage is TRBV5-5 and J usage is TRBJ2-7; D is ambiguous. CDR1 and CDR2 from the germline V gene are SGHKS and YYEKEE (reference sequence). The CDR3 totals 14 residues. Trimming left V 4 bases short and J 2 bases short, with 13 bases between. CDR3: CASSPGSNPYEQYF. In nucleotides, the CDR3 is TGTGCCAGCAGCCCAGGATCCAACCCCTACGAGCAGTACTTC.

The sample holds many counts of this clonotype. The V gene is TRBV5-1, the J gene TRBJ2-1; 13 bases line up with TRBD2. V shed 3 bases, J shed 9 bases, and the junction held 9 bases outside the gene matches. CDR3 length: 16 amino acids. The germline CDR1 and CDR2 sequences are SGHRS and YFSETQ. CDR3: CASSSRGTSGNGEQFF. CDR3 nucleotides: TGCGCCAGCAGCTCCAGGGGGACTAGCGGGAACGGTGAGCAGTTCTTC.

This clonotype was seen at least ten times. CDR3 residues: CASSRISPGQGNGLRETQYF. The CDR3 DNA reads as TGTGCCAGCAGTCGCATATCCCCGGGACAGGGGAATGGGTTACGGGAGACCCAGTACTTC. The J gene is TRBJ2-5, the V gene TRBV6-2 or TRBV6-3; 10 nucleotides align to TRBD1. Germline V gene sequence: CDR1 MNHEY, CDR2 SVGEGT. This CDR3 is 20 amino acids long. The trim removed 5 bases at V and 5 bases at J, leaving 23 bases unmatched.

The chain employs TRBV4-2 and TRBJ2-7, with 7 bases fitting TRBD2. The germline V gene has CDR1 LGHNA and CDR2 YNFKEQ. J lost 7 bases, V lost 0 bases, and 12 bases had no gene match. This CDR3 region has 16 residues. The CDR3 spells CASSQDGAGRVAEQYF. CDR3 nucleotides: TGTGCCAGCAGCCAAGACGGTGCAGGGAGGGTAGCGGAGCAGTACTTC.

This clonotype has at least ten counts. The V and J genes are TRBV25-1 and TRBJ2-2; 7 positions match TRBD1. Trimming cost V 5 bases and J 6 bases; bases outside gene matches: 6. The CDR3 is 14 residues long. CDR1 is MGHDK, CDR2 SYGVNS, per germline. The CDR3 sequence is CASSSTGIPGELFF. The DNA of the CDR3 is TGTGCCAGCAGTTCGACAGGGATCCCCGGGGAGCTGTTTTTT.

CDR3 protein: CASSRPRQGTSYNEQFF. DNA for the CDR3: TGTGCCAGCTCACGACCTCGACAGGGGACTTCCTACAATGAGCAGTTCTTC. The chain is built from TRBV18 and TRBJ2-1; 8 bases fit TRBD1. Per the germline V gene, CDR1 is KGHSH and CDR2 is LQKENI. The CDR3 has 17 residues. Germline trimming cut 4 bases from V and 1 base from J; bases unmatched to any gene: 9.

The chain couples TRBV20-1 to TRBJ2-1, with 8 bases identical to TRBD1. Germline V CDR1 and CDR2: DFQATT, SNEGSKA (reference sequence). Unmatched junction bases numbered 5, after V lost 3 bases and J lost 1 base. The CDR3 runs to 15 residues. CDR3 residues: CSAREDRVSYNEQFF. The DNA for the CDR3 is TGCAGTGCTAGGGAGGACAGGGTTTCCTACAATGAGCAGTTCTTC.

This clonotype was observed once. An end of the junction does not agree with germline; a read error may underlie this. The chain uses TRBV12-3 or TRBV12-4 and TRBJ2-3; possibly TRBD1 for D (5 bases). The CDR3 has 14 amino acids. CDR3 sequence (DNA): TGTGCCACCAGTTATGGACATAGTTCAGATACGCAGTATTTT. As protein: CATSYGHSSDTQYF.

This clonotype was seen a handful of times. The rearrangement links TRBV12-3 or TRBV12-4 to TRBJ2-3; TRBD2 aligns across 11 bases. The CDR3 covers 18 residues. V was pared by 6 bases and J by 0 bases, with 11 bases of the junction left unmatched. CDR3 DNA: TGTGCCAGCAGACCGAGACTAGCGGGGAGATCTAGCACAGATACGCAGTATTTT. Its protein product is CASRPRLAGRSSTDTQYF.

The V call is TRBV10-3, the J call TRBJ2-7; 12 bases agree with TRBD1. Germline CDR1 reads ENHRY; CDR2 reads SYGVKD. The CDR3 has 14 residues. Unmatched junction bases numbered 4, after V lost 6 bases and J lost 4 bases. The CDR3 DNA is TGTGCCATCAGCCGGGGACAGGGGGCTTACGAGCAGTACTTC. Its translation is CAISRGQGAYEQYF.

This clonotype was seen repeatedly, ten times or more. The rearrangement uses TRBV6-1 and TRBJ1-1; no definite D call. The V gene lost 6 bases and the J gene lost 3 bases, with 8 bases spanning the gap. The CDR3 is made up of 12 amino acids. Germline-derived CDR1 and CDR2 are MNHNS and SASEGT. The CDR3 DNA follows: TGTGCCAGCAGAGACCGGTACACTGAAGCTTTCTTT. This sequence encodes CASRDRYTEAFF.

This clonotype was seen at least ten times. The chain couples TRBV12-3 or TRBV12-4 to TRBJ1-5; unclear D gene. The CDR3 spans 11 residues. The V and J ends lost 1 base and 11 bases respectively, with 6 bases between them. CDR3 sequence: CASSLDRAQHF. In DNA form, the CDR3 reads TGTGCCAGCAGTTTAGATAGGGCCCAGCATTTT.

There are a few counts of this clonotype. DNA of the CDR3: TGCAGTGCTAGAGACCCGACTAGCGGGACGGTCGAGCAGTTCTTC. Its protein is CSARDPTSGTVEQFF. J is TRBJ2-1 and V is TRBV20-1; TRBD2 aligns across 11 bases. The CDR3 is 15 amino acids. From germline, CDR1 is DFQATT and CDR2 SNEGSKA (reference sequence). Trimming at V came to 0 bases and at J to 10 bases, leaving 8 bases not matched to a gene.

The chain links TRBV7-6 to TRBJ2-7; perhaps TRBD2 as D (5 bases). The CDR3 length is 16 residues. Germline-derived CDR1 and CDR2 are SGHVS and FNYEAQ. V dropped 0 bases and J dropped 2 bases, with 14 bases sitting between them. The chain's CDR3 is CASSLAAGGGTYEQYF. DNA for the CDR3: TGTGCCAGCAGCTTAGCGGCCGGCGGAGGCACCTACGAGCAGTACTTC.

This clonotype has at least ten counts. The chain combines TRBV19 with TRBJ2-3, with TRBD2 identical over 7 bases. The CDR3 extends over 17 amino acids. Germline lookup yields CDR1 LNHDA and CDR2 SQIVND (reference sequence). The trim removed 0 bases at V and 7 bases at J, leaving 13 bases unmatched. Here the CDR3 reads CASSIDLPGGLEYTQYF. In nucleotides, the CDR3 is TGTGCCAGTAGTATAGATCTACCGGGAGGTCTCGAGTATACGCAGTATTTT.

This clonotype was seen repeatedly, ten times or more. The chain carries TRBV3-1 and TRBJ1-3; D is perhaps TRBD1 (6 bases). Trimming shortened V by 1 base and J by 2 bases, and 6 bases separated the two germline ends. Germline CDR1 and CDR2: LGHDT and YNNKEL (reference sequence). The CDR3 sequence is 14 residues long. CDR3 DNA sequence: TGTGCCAGCAGCCAAGCAGGGGCTGGAAACACCATATATTTT. Its translation: CASSQAGAGNTIYF.

The table lists this clonotype with many counts. J is TRBJ2-1 and V is TRBV20-1; TRBD2 matches at 9 bases. Germline lookup yields CDR1 DFQATT and CDR2 SNEGSKA (reference sequence). CDR3 length: 15 residues. Trimming cost V 0 bases and J 10 bases; bases outside gene matches: 10. The CDR3 DNA follows: TGCAGTGCTAGAGATTTGACTAGCGGAGACCTCGAGCAGTTCTTC. It translates to CSARDLTSGDLEQFF.

This clonotype was recorded many times. The J gene is TRBJ2-7, the V gene TRBV4-2; tentatively, D is TRBD2 (6 bases). Deletions cut 0 bases from V and 4 bases from J, with 7 bases between. CDR1 and CDR2 from the germline V gene are LGHNA and YNFKEQ. The CDR3 contains 13 residues. CDR3 sequence (DNA): TGTGCCAGCAGCCAAGAGGGACTTTACGAGCAGTACTTC. Amino acid sequence: CASSQEGLYEQYF.

This clonotype was observed many times. The chain is built from TRBV2 and TRBJ2-7; D is undetermined. Germline CDR1 SNHLY, CDR2 FYNNEI. The CDR3 is 11 amino acids. Trimming took 11 bases from V and 4 from J, leaving 12 bases between them. CDR3 loop: CAGFSLYEQYF. For the CDR3, the DNA is TGTGCCGGATTTTCCTTATACGAGCAGTACTTC.

This clonotype was counted many times. J is TRBJ1-1 and V is TRBV6-6, with TRBD1 as a possible D gene (6 bases). Germline CDR1 reads MNHNY; CDR2 reads SVGAGI (reference sequence). V was cut by 2 bases and J by 3 bases, with 10 bases left in between. The CDR3 sequence is 14 residues long. The CDR3 spells CASSYGAGDTEAFF. CDR3 nucleotide sequence: TGTGCCAGCAGTTACGGGGCAGGGGACACTGAAGCTTTCTTT.

This clonotype was seen many times. J is TRBJ1-2 and V is TRBV9; the match to TRBD1 covers 7 bases. Unmatched junction bases numbered 13, after V lost 3 bases and J lost 8 bases. The CDR3 extends over 15 amino acids. Germline CDR1 SGDLS, CDR2 YYNGEE. CDR3 region: CASSARRDRNGGYTF. CDR3 bases: TGTGCCAGCAGCGCTCGACGGGACAGAAACGGCGGCTACACCTTC.

This clonotype came up many times. The rearrangement uses TRBV7-9 and TRBJ2-3, with a possible D match to TRBD2 (6 bases). From germline, CDR1 is SEHNR and CDR2 FQNEAQ (reference sequence). This CDR3 has 15 amino acids. The V end lost 5 bases, the J end lost 1 base, and 13 bases lay between the germline ends. CDR3 bases: TGTGCCAGCAGCCCCCTGGGCGGGGGCACAGATACGCAGTATTTT. This translates into CASSPLGGGTDTQYF.

This clonotype was recorded many times. V and J are TRBV28 and TRBJ2-4, with D possibly TRBD2 on 6 matching bases. CDR1 and CDR2 from the germline V gene are MDHEN and SYDVKM. The CDR3 is 15 amino acids. V shed 7 bases and J shed 0 bases, with 13 bases lying between them. The CDR3 spells CASKGTDLAKNIQYF. In nucleotides, the CDR3 is TGTGCCAGCAAGGGGACTGATCTAGCCAAAAACATTCAGTACTTC.

The table lists this clonotype with many counts. This chain links TRBV2 with TRBJ2-1; D remains ambiguous. The CDR3 sequence is 14 residues long. Germline loops: CDR1 SNHLY, CDR2 FYNNEI. The germline V and J ends were trimmed by 4 bases and 2 bases, with 9 bases remaining between them. DNA of the CDR3: TGTGCCAGCAGTGTTCGGACGGCCTACAATGAGCAGTTCTTC. Its translation: CASSVRTAYNEQFF.

This clonotype showed up just a few times. J is TRBJ2-1 and V is TRBV9; D might be TRBD2 (6 bases). CDR1 SGDLS and CDR2 YYNGEE come from the germline V gene. There are 15 residues in the CDR3. The V gene lost 4 bases and the J gene lost 0 bases, with 11 bases spanning the gap. Here the CDR3 DNA reads TGTGCCAGCAGCCAGAGTAGCGGCTCCTACAATGAGCAGTTCTTC. This sequence encodes CASSQSSGSYNEQFF.

In its sample, this clonotype was seen many times. The rearrangement joins TRBV6-5 to TRBJ1-6, with TRBD1 matching 8 bases. J gave up 7 bases and V 0 bases, and 5 bases lay outside the gene matches. The germline V gene encodes CDR1 MNHEY and CDR2 SVGAGI. CDR3 length: 16 residues. CDR3 DNA: TGTGCCAGCAGTTACTCTCTTGACAGGGGAAATTCACCCCTCCACTTT. This sequence encodes CASSYSLDRGNSPLHF.